This T cell receptor (beta chain) stems from a study of T cells in Graves' hyperthyroidism and ophthalmopathy. The study, taken as a whole, reports: A 13 V-J model separated ophthalmopathy from stable hyperthyroidism.

Germline lookup yields CDR1 MNHNS and CDR2 SASEGT. Trimming removed 2 bases at V and 3 bases at J, with 13 bases between. The CDR3 has 15 amino acids. Ophthalmopathy cases scored 3 or more on the Clinical Activity Score and 4 or more on NOSPECS grade, with duration below 3 months. On this clonotype: Its antigen is undetermined.

Authors of the study amplified TCR beta CDR3 regions from RNA transcripts. A set of HTBI primers served as the primers for a first-round RT-PCR of the TCR CDR3. TCRdb redid the calling of the multiplex PCR reads with MiXCR, one entry per CDR3 protein. This table holds 450,000 to 600,000 distinct CDR3 sequences, 15% to 20% found once. The sequence derives from a man between 40 and 49 years old with Graves' ophthalmopathy. The chain uses TRBV6-1 and TRBJ1-1; weak D call: TRBD1 (5 bases). The specimen sequenced was blood. CDR3 bases: TGTGCCAGCAGTGAAAGGTCAGGGTCAGACACTGAAGCTTTCTTT. It is translated as CASSERSGSDTEAFF.